These 26 T cell receptor beta chains originate from one sample sequenced in a study of blood T cell repertoires in COVID-19. Using immunoSEQ multiplex PCR, the repertoire was profiled, and TCRdb retains in-frame clones only, with some absent. There are tens of thousands of clones in the sample; roughly 87% occur only once, and under 1.1% lies in the top ten. Sequencing was performed on peripheral blood. Receptors were obtained from a woman aged 50 to 60 in a cohort sampled during active COVID-19.

The genes are TRBV12-3 or TRBV12-4 and TRBJ2-1; D uncertain. CDR3 length: 12 residues. The ends were cut back, 5 bases at V and 3 bases at J, with 5 bases in the middle. CDR3 amino acids: CASSPLYNEQFF. CDR3 nucleotides: TGTGCCAGCAGTCCTCTCTACAATGAGCAGTTCTTC.

This clone has just one count. V is TRBV2 and J is TRBJ2-2; 8 bases map to TRBD2. V shed 0 bases, J shed 5 bases, and the junction held 5 bases outside the gene matches. The CDR3 spans 16 residues. Germline CDR1 SNHLY, CDR2 FYNNEI. In DNA, the CDR3 is TGTGCCAGCAGTGAAGCTAGTCGGGGGGGAACCGGGGAGCTGTTTTTT. Translating it yields CASSEASRGGTGELFF.

The chain has TRBV15 and TRBJ2-1; 9 positions agree with TRBD2. The junction had 8 bases not matched to a gene; V was cut back by 0 bases and J by 8 bases. The CDR3 totals 16 residues. The germline V gene has CDR1 LNHNV and CDR2 YYDKDF (reference sequence). The CDR3 bases are TGTGCCACCAGCAGAGATTTGCTAGCGGGATGGCATGAGCAGTTCTTC. Translation: CATSRDLLAGWHEQFF. Together with reference TRBV15 and TRBJ2-1, the CDR3 gives the full variable domain: DAMVIQNPRYQVTQFGKPVTLSCSQTLNHNVMYWYQQKSSQAPKLLFHYYDKDFNNEADTPDNFQSRRPNTSFCFLDIRSPGLGDTAMYLCATSRDLLAGWHEQFFGPGTRLTVL.

This CDR3 reads CATSDRGITQYF. DNA for the CDR3: TGTGCCACCAGTGATCGGGGGATTACGCAGTATTTT. The chain carries TRBV24-1 and TRBJ2-3, with a possible D match to TRBD2 (6 bases). The CDR3 runs 12 residues. Germline V gives CDR1 KGHDR, CDR2 SFDVKD. Trimming took off 3 bases at V and 8 bases at J, with 8 bases between the two ends.

This chain joins TRBV2 and TRBJ2-5; 8 nucleotides align to TRBD2. This CDR3 comprises 14 residues. Losses at the gene ends were 8 bases for V and 2 bases for J; bases not matched to a gene: 7. Looked up from germline, CDR1 is SNHLY and CDR2 is FYNNEI. The CDR3 DNA reads as TGTGCCAGCCATCAACTAGCGGTGCAAGAGACCCAGTACTTC. Translated: CASHQLAVQETQYF.

The CDR3 sequence: CATDSPTGVTDTQYF. CDR3 nucleotide sequence: TGTGCCACCGACTCTCCGACGGGGGTCACAGATACGCAGTATTTT. The chain recombines TRBV2 with TRBJ2-3; D possibly corresponds to TRBD2 (6 bases). Germline-derived CDR1 and CDR2 are SNHLY and FYNNEI. V dropped 10 bases and J dropped 2 bases, with 19 bases sitting between them. This CDR3 is 15 amino acids long.

V is TRBV9 and J is TRBJ2-5, with D tentatively TRBD1 or TRBD2 (5 bases each). In germline, CDR1 is SGDLS, CDR2 YYNGEE. This CDR3 spans 15 amino acids. Trimming took off 4 bases at V and 3 bases at J, with 16 bases between the two ends. The CDR3 region has the DNA TGTGCCAGCAGCCTAGGACAAGTCGGGGAAGAGACCCAGTACTTC. It codes for CASSLGQVGEETQYF. Complete variable domain (other parts from reference TRBV9 and TRBJ2-5): DSGVTQTPKHLITATGQRVTLRCSPRSGDLSVYWYQQSLDQGLQFLIQYYNGEERAKGNILERFSAQQFPDLHSELNLSSLELGDSALYFCASSLGQVGEETQYFGPGTRLLVL.

J is TRBJ1-2 and V is TRBV29-1; 10 bases align to TRBD1. The CDR3 is made up of 12 amino acids. Germline V gene sequence: CDR1 SQVTM, CDR2 ANQGSEA. The CDR3 sequence is CSADRGPYGYTF. As DNA, the CDR3 is TGCAGTGCAGACAGGGGGCCCTATGGCTACACCTTC. The full variable domain, in which reference TRBV29-1 and TRBJ1-2 provide the parts outside the CDR3, is SAVISQKPSRDICQRGTSLTIQCQVDSQVTMMFWYRQQPGQSLTLIATANQGSEATYESGFVIDKFPISRPNLTFSTLTVSNMSPEDSSIYLCSADRGPYGYTFGSGTRLTVV.

The genes are TRBV5-5 and TRBJ1-3; 8 bases line up with TRBD1. Germline V gene lookup returns CDR1 SGHKS and CDR2 YYEKEE (reference sequence). J lost 9 bases, V lost 2 bases, and 13 bases had no gene match. The CDR3 loop spans 16 amino acids. The CDR3 nucleotides are TGTGCCAGCAGCTTTGGCGCGGGACAGGCGGGGAGCACCATATATTTT. Amino acids: CASSFGAGQAGSTIYF.

CDR3 DNA sequence: TGTGCCAGTCAAAGAGGCCCACAGGGGATCAATCAGCCCCAGCATTTT. Protein product: CASQRGPQGINQPQHF. This chain joins TRBV19 and TRBJ1-5, with TRBD1 matching 7 bases. Germline V CDR1 and CDR2: LNHDA, SQIVND (reference sequence). The V segment lost 8 bases and the J segment 3 bases; nucleotides outside the gene matches: 13. The CDR3 consists of 16 residues.

The J gene is TRBJ2-1, the V gene TRBV28; D is undetermined. Trimming left V 8 bases short and J 10 bases short, with 15 bases between. The CDR3 sequence is 12 residues long. Germline V lookup: CDR1 MDHEN, CDR2 SYDVKM. The CDR3 region is CASALAVGEQFF. In DNA form, the CDR3 reads TGTGCCAGCGCCCTCGCGGTTGGGGAGCAGTTCTTC.

This chain connects TRBV27 to TRBJ1-5, with 8 nucleotides matching TRBD1. Germline trimming cut 3 bases from V and 3 bases from J; bases unmatched to any gene: 10. The CDR3 sequence is 17 residues long. CDR1 is MNHEY, CDR2 SMNVEV, per germline (reference sequence). The CDR3 loop is CASSFGRTGSTNQPQHF. CDR3 DNA sequence: TGTGCCAGCAGTTTCGGGAGGACAGGGAGTACCAATCAGCCCCAGCATTTT.

The chain links TRBV24-1 to TRBJ2-2, with TRBD2 matching 15 bases. The CDR3 totals 17 residues. Trimming cost V 2 bases and J 8 bases; bases outside gene matches: 5. The V gene's germline CDR1 is KGHDR and CDR2 SFDVKD. DNA for the CDR3: TGTGCCACCAGTGATTCCGGGACTAGCGGGAGGCGAGGGGAGCTGTTTTTT. This translates into CATSDSGTSGRRGELFF.

V gene TRBV5-1 combines with J gene TRBJ2-1, with 10 bases matching TRBD1. Germline CDR1 SGHRS, CDR2 YFSETQ. V dropped 0 bases and J dropped 8; count of bases not matched to a gene: 17. This CDR3 region has 19 residues. This chain's CDR3 is CASSLEFGDRGAGYDEQFF. For the CDR3, the DNA is TGCGCCAGCAGCTTGGAATTTGGGGACAGGGGCGCCGGTTACGATGAGCAGTTCTTC.

This clone was detected only once. The rearrangement joins TRBV6-5 to TRBJ1-2; D possibly corresponds to TRBD1 (5 bases). Germline loops: CDR1 MNHEY, CDR2 SVGAGI. Trimming shortened V by 7 bases and J by 3 bases, and 12 bases separated the two germline ends. The CDR3 loop spans 13 amino acids. In DNA form, the CDR3 reads TGTGCCAGCACCCACCGGGGGGACTATGGCTACACCTTC. This codes for CASTHRGDYGYTF.

The chain carries TRBV25-1 and TRBJ1-3; D may be TRBD1 (6 bases). CDR3 length equals 17 residues. Trimming pared 4 bases from V and 0 bases from J, leaving 16 bases between. Germline loops: CDR1 MGHDK, CDR2 SYGVNS. CDR3 amino acids: CASSARQGIYSGNTIYF. DNA of the CDR3: TGTGCCAGCAGTGCACGTCAGGGGATCTACTCTGGAAACACCATATATTTT. Filled out from reference TRBV25-1 and TRBJ1-3, the complete variable domain reads EADIYQTPRYLVIGTGKKITLECSQTMGHDKMYWYQQDPGMELHLIHYSYGVNSTEKGDLSSESTVSRIRTEHFPLTLESARPSHTSQYLCASSARQGIYSGNTIYFGEGSWLTVV.

V is TRBV19 and J is TRBJ2-1; D might be TRBD2 (6 bases). The V end was cut by 6 bases, the J end by 2 bases, with 8 bases between. The germline V gene has CDR1 LNHDA and CDR2 SQIVND (reference sequence). The CDR3 extends over 13 amino acids. The DNA for the CDR3 is TGTGCCAGTAGCTGGACTACCTACAATGAGCAGTTCTTC. Its translation: CASSWTTYNEQFF.

Comments on this clone: The junction and the germline gene differ at one end; a read error may be behind it. The gene calls are TRBV7-2 and TRBJ2-1; 7 bases line up with TRBD2. The CDR3 is 15 amino acids. Germline-derived CDR1 and CDR2 are SGHTA and FQGNSA. CDR3 protein: CASRAPGLNYNEQFF. CDR3 DNA sequence: TGTGCCAGCAGGGCGCCGGGACTAAACTACAATGAACAGTTCTTC.

The gene calls are TRBV5-1 and TRBJ2-1; no definite D call. CDR3 length: 13 residues. From germline, CDR1 is SGHRS and CDR2 YFSETQ. Trimming stripped 5 bases from V and 5 bases from J, with 11 bases between. The CDR3 DNA reads TGCGCCAGCAGACACGGCAGCGACAATGAGCAGTTCTTC. Amino acids: CASRHGSDNEQFF.

The rearrangement uses TRBV3-1 (or the pseudogene TRBV3-2) and TRBJ2-1; 8 bases line up with TRBD2. Per germline, CDR1 LGHDT and CDR2 YNNKEL (reference sequence). The CDR3 has 17 residues. V dropped 4 bases and J dropped 5; count of bases not matched to a gene: 13. CDR3 residues: CASSPSFSGAWDNEQFF. CDR3 DNA: TGTGCCAGCAGCCCCTCTTTTAGCGGGGCCTGGGACAATGAGCAGTTCTTC.

In its sample, this clone was seen a few times. The chain uses TRBV6-5 and TRBJ2-7; 7 positions match TRBD1. Unmatched junction bases numbered 11, after V lost 4 bases and J lost 2 bases. Germline V gene data show CDR1 as MNHEY and CDR2 as SVGAGI. CDR3 length: 16 residues. CDR3 sequence: CASSSDPGGVPYEQYF. The CDR3 DNA reads TGTGCCAGCAGTTCAGATCCAGGGGGAGTTCCCTACGAGCAGTACTTC.

The chain carries TRBV5-8 and TRBJ2-1, with 12 bases matching TRBD2. The CDR3 is 15 amino acids. After removal of 0 bases from V and 7 bases from J, the junction contained 2 bases not matched to a gene. In germline, CDR1 is SGHTS, CDR2 YDEGEE. The CDR3 DNA sequence: TGTGCCAGCAGCTTGGGAACTAGCGGGAGGAATGAGCAGTTCTTC. Translated, it gives CASSLGTSGRNEQFF.

The gene calls are TRBV6-5 and TRBJ2-4; D is undetermined. The V gene's germline CDR1 is MNHEY and CDR2 SVGAGI. Trimming removed 5 bases at V and 0 bases at J, with 8 bases between. The length of the CDR3 is 14 residues. The CDR3 DNA is TGTGCCAGCAGTACCGGGTTAGCCAAAAACATTCAGTACTTC. Protein sequence: CASSTGLAKNIQYF.

The gene calls are TRBV19 and TRBJ2-2; 11 bases are shared with TRBD2. The germline V gene has CDR1 LNHDA and CDR2 SQIVND (reference sequence). This CDR3 is built from 16 residues. Trimming at V came to 4 bases and at J to 7 bases, leaving 8 bases not matched to a gene. CDR3 nucleotides: TGTGCCAGTAGTAGAGTAGCGGGAGGGCAAGGCGGGGAGCTGTTTTTT. Translated: CASSRVAGGQGGELFF.

V and J are TRBV28 and TRBJ2-3; 13 positions match TRBD2. Germline V gene sequence: CDR1 MDHEN, CDR2 SYDVKM. The length of the CDR3 is 16 residues. Trimming at V came to 6 bases and at J to 7 bases, leaving 10 bases not matched to a gene. The CDR3 DNA is TGTGCCAGCAGCCTACTGGGACTAGCGGGACTACATACGCAGTATTTT. Residues: CASSLLGLAGLHTQYF.

This clone was detected once. The V gene is TRBV27, the J gene TRBJ2-5, with TRBD2 matching 8 bases. In germline, CDR1 is MNHEY, CDR2 SMNVEV (reference sequence). This CDR3 contains 15 residues. The trim removed 6 bases at V and 2 bases at J, leaving 8 bases unmatched. This CDR3 reads CASRPGLEPQETQYF. CDR3 DNA: TGTGCCAGCAGGCCGGGACTAGAGCCACAAGAGACCCAGTACTTC.